Sequencing of this T cell receptor (beta chain) was carried out in a study of human T cells and chemical hapten exposure. Study at large: On about 2 cm by about 2 cm of upper inner arm skin, sensitization was performed with 2% DPC. Patches that contained 0.01% DPC were applied to the upper back and read at 6 days.

General study results and limits: No change in TCRs above 1 in 1000 frequency was produced by DPC sensitization.

On this clonotype: What it binds is not known.

Time point given: patch test 1, 2 weeks after DPC sensitization. Documented treatment: therapeutic diphenylcyclopropenone sensitization with weekly scalp DPC. Unfractionated whole blood was the source of the extracted total RNA. From the RACE reads, TCRdb called clonotypes with MiXCR, one entry per CDR3 protein. The sample holds around 380,000 distinct CDR3 sequences; more than 4.5% are singletons and the top ten take approximately 2.1%. Germline V CDR1 and CDR2: SGDLS, YYNGEE. This CDR3 has 14 residues. The V end was cut by 0 bases, the J end by 4 bases, with 11 bases between. The chain carries TRBV9 and TRBJ2-7; tentative D call: TRBD1 (6 bases). Here the sequenced sample was whole blood, taken in connection with sensitization to the hapten diphenylcyclopropenone (DPC). This clonotype originated in a woman aged 45-59 years with alopecia areata. Some clones in this sample may be carry-over from other donors' samples. The CDR3 loop is CASSVEGDPYEQYF. As DNA, the CDR3 is TGTGCCAGCAGCGTAGAGGGGGATCCTTACGAGCAGTACTTC.